The rows below give T cell receptor beta chains drawn from one sample of a study of T cells in Graves' hyperthyroidism and ophthalmopathy. TCRdb ran MiXCR on the multiplex PCR reads and lists one entry per CDR3 protein. Altogether a few hundred thousand distinct CDR3 sequences are present, around a sixth being singletons, with the ten largest covering under 8%. Source material: blood. These receptors were taken from a woman aged 25 to 45 with Graves' hyperthyroidism. The CDR3 runs from the conserved cysteine through the conserved F or W. The order of the fields is V gene, CDR3 protein.

v_gene: TRBV5-1; CDR3aa: CASSLGQTSYNEQFF
v_gene: TRBV2; CDR3aa: CASREGTKLPYEQYF
v_gene: TRBV12-3/TRBV12-4; CDR3aa: CASSFLLQLAKNIQYF
v_gene: TRBV6-1; CDR3aa: CASSLNTRNQPQHF
v_gene: TRBV6-1; CDR3aa: CASRSGGRYEQYF
v_gene: TRBV5-5; CDR3aa: CASIPGGASGGNEQFF
v_gene: TRBV5-5; CDR3aa: CASSFIKNFGELFF
v_gene: TRBV24-1; CDR3aa: CATSDFAGDRTDTQYF
v_gene: TRBV4-1; CDR3aa: CASSPTDQGWYEQYF
v_gene: TRBV5-1; CDR3aa: CASSKYPIGRRETQYF
v_gene: TRBV5-1; CDR3aa: CASSVYTTRTDTQYF
v_gene: TRBV18; CDR3aa: CASSPPNRDRASSYEQYF
v_gene: TRBV18; CDR3aa: CASSPLIRETEAFF
v_gene: TRBV7-2; CDR3aa: CASSLGGIDNEQFF
v_gene: TRBV5-6; CDR3aa: CASSFRGSNYGYTF
v_gene: TRBV12-3/TRBV12-4; CDR3aa: CASSLISGNTIYF
v_gene: TRBV5-6; CDR3aa: CASSGTSGNVYGTQYF
v_gene: TRBV10-1; CDR3aa: CASSAWGGAALAGGSSSYNEQFF
v_gene: TRBV11-2; CDR3aa: CASSLGGLGSGYEQYF
v_gene: TRBV20-1; CDR3aa: CSARVPWGQETQYF
v_gene: TRBV6-1; CDR3aa: CASSTLAASYNEQFF
v_gene: TRBV7-2; CDR3aa: CASSGSGTSGLSYEQYF
v_gene: TRBV5-1; CDR3aa: CASHVAGGTYEQYF
v_gene: TRBV20-1; CDR3aa: CSALSPTQSYEQYF
v_gene: TRBV9; CDR3aa: CASSVGQYNEQFF
v_gene: TRBV2; CDR3aa: CASSPRGWTEAFF